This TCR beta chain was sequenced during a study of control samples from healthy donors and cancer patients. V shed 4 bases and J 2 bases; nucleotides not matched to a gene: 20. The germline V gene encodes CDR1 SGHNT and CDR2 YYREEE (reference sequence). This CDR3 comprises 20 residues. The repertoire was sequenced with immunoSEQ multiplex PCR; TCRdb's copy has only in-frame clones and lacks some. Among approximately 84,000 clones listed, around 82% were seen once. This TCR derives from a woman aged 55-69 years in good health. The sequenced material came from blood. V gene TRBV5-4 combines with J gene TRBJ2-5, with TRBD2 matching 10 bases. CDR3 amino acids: CASSPSMRNRAGGQQETQYF. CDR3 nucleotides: TGTGCCAGCAGCCCAAGCATGCGGAATCGAGCGGGGGGGCAGCAAGAGACCCAGTACTTC. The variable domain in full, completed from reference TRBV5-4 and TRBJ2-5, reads ETGVTQSPTHLIKTRGQQVTLRCSSQSGHNTVSWYQQALGQGPQFIFQYYREEENGRGNFPPRFSGLQFPNYSSELNVNALELDDSALYLCASSPSMRNRAGGQQETQYFGPGTRLLVL.